These T cell receptor beta chains were read from a single sample in a study of blood T cells in healthy people across ages. A single record per CDR3 protein comes from TCRdb applying MiXCR to the 5' RACE reads. Here the sample spans about 1.7 million distinct CDR3 sequences, roughly 28% being singletons. Sequencing input: blood. All receptors come from a woman in her 30s in good health. Each CDR3 is given with its conserved first and last residue. A D gene is named only where the DNA matches it firmly. For some rows the clone size is stated as once, few or many, or as a class when expanded; others skip it.

j_call d_call clone_size v_call cdr3_nt cdr3_aa
TRBJ2-5 TRBD1 . TRBV7-6 TGTGCCAGCAGCTTACCATTCCGGGACAGGGATGGGGAGACCCAGTACTTC CASSLPFRDRDGETQYF
TRBJ1-2 TRBD1 . TRBV28 TGTGCCAGCAGCCGAGACAGGGAGTATGGCTACACCTTC CASSRDREYGYTF
TRBJ1-2 . . TRBV12-3/TRBV12-4 TGTGCCAGCAGTTTCTCGGGAAGGGCGGGAGGCTACACCTTC CASSFSGRAGGYTF
TRBJ2-1 . . TRBV6-2/TRBV6-3 TGTGCCAGCACCAAATCCCTAGGAGGAGAGACCCAGTTCTTC CASTKSLGGETQFF
TRBJ2-5 . few TRBV14 TGTGCCAGCAGCCAAGGTTGGGCTTCGGGGGGCCCAGAGACCCAGTACTTC CASSQGWASGGPETQYF
TRBJ2-3 TRBD1 . TRBV10-1 TGCGCCAGCGAAACAGGGGGTGGAGATACGCAGTATTTT CASETGGGDTQYF
TRBJ2-1 TRBD2 . TRBV7-2 TGTGCCAGCAGCTGGGTTAGCGGGAGGGATAGCAATGAGCAGTTCTTC CASSWVSGRDSNEQFF
TRBJ2-1 . . TRBV29-1 TGCAGCGCTTTATGGCGCAGGGGAGGTGAGCAGTTCTTC CSALWRRGGEQFF
TRBJ2-1 TRBD2 . TRBV7-2 TGTGCCGGCAGCTTCGGCGGGAGGCCCAATGAGCAGTTCTTC CAGSFGGRPNEQFF
TRBJ2-1 TRBD2 . TRBV7-2 TGTGCCAGCAGCTATCTACTATCCTCTAGCGGGGGCTACAATGAGCAGTTCTTC CASSYLLSSSGGYNEQFF
TRBJ2-3 TRBD2 . TRBV20-1 TGCAGTACTAGCGTCGGCGGGATTAGCACAGATACGCAGTATTTT CSTSVGGISTDTQYF
TRBJ2-1 TRBD1 . TRBV11-2 TGTGCCAGCTCCTCACAGCCCCTACAGGGGACCTACAATGAGCAGTTCTTC CASSSQPLQGTYNEQFF
TRBJ1-4 . once TRBV5-1 TGCGCCAGCAGTGGGCAGATCGGGGGTGAAAAACTGTTTTTT CASSGQIGGEKLFF
TRBJ2-5 . . TRBV29-1 TGCAGCGCCAGGCTCTTGGAGACCCAGTACTTC CSARLLETQYF
TRBJ1-4 . . TRBV28 TGTGCCAGCAGTTTACTAGGTGTTGTTGGGGAAAAACTGTTTTTT CASSLLGVVGEKLFF
TRBJ2-1 TRBD2 . TRBV6-6 TGTGCCAGCAGTCCCAGAGGACTAAGCCCTAGCGGTGAGCAGTTCTTC CASSPRGLSPSGEQFF
TRBJ2-3 . . TRBV2 TGTGCCAGCAGTTACGAGCGGAATACGCAGTATTTT CASSYERNTQYF
TRBJ2-2 . . TRBV20-1 TGCAGTGCTAGGCCTGGGACCAACACCGGGGAGCTGTTTTTT CSARPGTNTGELFF
TRBJ2-7 . few TRBV3-1 TGTGCCAGCAGCCAAAGGGGGTCCTACGAGCAGTACTTC CASSQRGSYEQYF
TRBJ1-2 . many TRBV6-5 TGTGCCAGCGCGGGAGGGGCCTATGGCTACACCTTC CASAGGAYGYTF
TRBJ2-1 . once TRBV28 TGTGCCAGCAGCTATACAAGGGTGGAGCGCATTCAGTTCTTC CASSYTRVERIQFF
TRBJ1-4 . few TRBV7-2 TGTGCCAGCAGCTTAGCGCTAGGAGCAACTAATGAAAAACTGTTTTTT CASSLALGATNEKLFF
TRBJ2-5 . few TRBV5-5 TGTGCCAGCAGCTTGCAAGTCGGTTCGACTGGTGAGACCCAGTACTTC CASSLQVGSTGETQYF
TRBJ2-7 . . TRBV20-1 TGCAGTGGATGCAGGGGATCGAACTACAATGAGCAGTACTTC CSGCRGSNYNEQYF
TRBJ1-1 . . TRBV7-2 TGTGCCAGCAGCTTAGGGGCAGGCCCCAACACTGAAGCTTTCTTT CASSLGAGPNTEAFF
TRBJ2-3 . few TRBV13 TGTGCCAGCAGCTCACCGGGCCCAGACCCAGATACGCAGTATTTT CASSSPGPDPDTQYF